One and the same sample provided the 3 T cell receptor beta chains below, sequenced in a study of blood T cell repertoires in COVID-19. Here immunoSEQ multiplex PCR was the method, and the copy in TCRdb shows in-frame clones only, minus some. The sample includes about 200,000 clones, roughly 80% seen only once; the top ten take 12%. Sample: PBMCs or T cells enriched from blood (not recorded which). Receptors were obtained from a man in his forties who had recovered from COVID-19.

The V and J genes are TRBV2 and TRBJ1-3; D is undetermined. The CDR3 is made up of 12 amino acids. The ends were cut back, 3 bases at V and 4 bases at J, with 4 bases in the middle. Per germline, CDR1 SNHLY and CDR2 FYNNEI. The CDR3: CASSESGNTIYF. CDR3 coding DNA: TGTGCCAGCAGTGAGAGCGGAAACACCATATATTTT.

This clone has a single count. The V gene is TRBV7-2, the J gene TRBJ2-5; 14 nucleotides match TRBD2. After removal of 0 bases from V and 3 bases from J, the junction contained 6 bases not matched to a gene. This CDR3 has 18 residues. Germline V gene data show CDR1 as SGHTA and CDR2 as FQGNSA. CDR3 in DNA: TGTGCCAGCAGCTTAGCGTCCCCGACTAGCGGGAGGGAAGAGACCCAGTACTTC. Translating gives CASSLASPTSGREETQYF.

The rearrangement links TRBV15 to TRBJ1-6; 7 positions agree with TRBD1. The CDR3 covers 16 residues. J lost 9 bases, V lost 1 base, and 9 bases had no gene match. Germline V lookup: CDR1 LNHNV, CDR2 YYDKDF (reference sequence). The CDR3 here is CATSRGRGQSGSPLHF. The CDR3 DNA reads TGTGCCACCAGCAGAGGGAGGGGACAGTCTGGTTCACCCCTCCACTTT.